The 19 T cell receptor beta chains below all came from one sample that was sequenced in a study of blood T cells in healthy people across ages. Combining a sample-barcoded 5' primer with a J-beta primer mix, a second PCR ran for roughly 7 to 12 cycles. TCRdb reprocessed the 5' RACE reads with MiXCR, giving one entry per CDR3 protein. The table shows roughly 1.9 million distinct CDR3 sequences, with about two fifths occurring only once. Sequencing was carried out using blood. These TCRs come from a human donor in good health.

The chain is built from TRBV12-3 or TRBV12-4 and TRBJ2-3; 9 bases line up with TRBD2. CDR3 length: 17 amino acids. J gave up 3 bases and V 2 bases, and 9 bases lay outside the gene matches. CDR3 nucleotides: TGTGCCAGCAGTTTATGGGTTAGCGGGGGTACTACAGATACGCAGTATTTT. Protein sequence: CASSLWVSGGTTDTQYF.

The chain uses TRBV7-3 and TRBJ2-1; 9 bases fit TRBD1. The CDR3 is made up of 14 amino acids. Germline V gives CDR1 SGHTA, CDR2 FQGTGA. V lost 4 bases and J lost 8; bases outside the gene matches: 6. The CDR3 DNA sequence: TGTGCCAGCAGCTCGACAGGGGGGTCGGATGAGCAGTTCTTC. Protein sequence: CASSSTGGSDEQFF.

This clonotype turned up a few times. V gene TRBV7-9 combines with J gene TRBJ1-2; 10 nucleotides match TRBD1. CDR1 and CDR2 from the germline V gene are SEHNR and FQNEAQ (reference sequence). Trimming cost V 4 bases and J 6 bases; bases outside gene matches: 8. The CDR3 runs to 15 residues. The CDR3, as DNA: TGTGCCAGCAGCTCCTACACCGGGACAGGGGATGGCTACACCTTC. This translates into CASSSYTGTGDGYTF.

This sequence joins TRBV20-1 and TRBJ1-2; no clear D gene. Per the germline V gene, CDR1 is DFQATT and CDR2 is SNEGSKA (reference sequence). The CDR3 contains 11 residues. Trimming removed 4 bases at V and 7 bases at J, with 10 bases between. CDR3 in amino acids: CSAIARIGYTF. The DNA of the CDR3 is TGCAGTGCTATAGCGAGGATTGGCTACACCTTC.

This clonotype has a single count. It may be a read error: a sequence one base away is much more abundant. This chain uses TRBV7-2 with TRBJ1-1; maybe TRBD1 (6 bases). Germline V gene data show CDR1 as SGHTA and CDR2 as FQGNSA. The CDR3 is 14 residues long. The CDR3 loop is CAGSPGAANTEAFF. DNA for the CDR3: TGTGCCGGCAGCCCAGGGGCTGCGAACACTGAAGCTTTCTTT.

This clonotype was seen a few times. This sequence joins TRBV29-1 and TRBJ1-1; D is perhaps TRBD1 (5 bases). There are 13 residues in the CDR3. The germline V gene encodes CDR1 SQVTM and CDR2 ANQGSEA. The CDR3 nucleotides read TGCTGGGGGGAGACAGATCAGAACACTGAAGCTTTCTTT. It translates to CWGETDQNTEAFF.

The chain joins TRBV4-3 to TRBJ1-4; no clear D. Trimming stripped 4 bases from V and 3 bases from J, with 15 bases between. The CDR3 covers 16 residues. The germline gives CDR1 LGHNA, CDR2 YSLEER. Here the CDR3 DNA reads TGCGCCAGCAGCCCCGACGTGGAGGGTGCTAATGAAAAACTGTTTTTT. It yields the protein CASSPDVEGANEKLFF.

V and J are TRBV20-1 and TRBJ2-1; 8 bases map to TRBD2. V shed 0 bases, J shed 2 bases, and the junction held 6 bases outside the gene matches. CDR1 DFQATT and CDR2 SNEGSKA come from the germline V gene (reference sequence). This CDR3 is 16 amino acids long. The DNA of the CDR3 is TGCAGTGCTAGAGACGCGGGAGGAGGACCCTACAATGAGCAGTTCTTC. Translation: CSARDAGGGPYNEQFF.

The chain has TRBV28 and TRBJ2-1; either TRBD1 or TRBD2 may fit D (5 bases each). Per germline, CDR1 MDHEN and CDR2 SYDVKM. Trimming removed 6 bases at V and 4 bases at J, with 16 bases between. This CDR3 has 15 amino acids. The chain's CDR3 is CASRLRGESYNEQFF. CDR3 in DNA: TGTGCCAGCAGGCTGCGAGGGGAGAGTTACAATGAGCAGTTCTTC.

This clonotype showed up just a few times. For the CDR3, the DNA is TGCGCCAGCAGCGTAATCTCCACAGATACGCAGTATTTT. Encoded protein: CASSVISTDTQYF. The chain employs TRBV5-1 and TRBJ2-3, with unresolved D. The CDR3 totals 13 residues. Germline CDR1 is SGHRS and CDR2 is YFSETQ. V lost 4 bases, J lost 2 bases, and 8 bases lay in between.

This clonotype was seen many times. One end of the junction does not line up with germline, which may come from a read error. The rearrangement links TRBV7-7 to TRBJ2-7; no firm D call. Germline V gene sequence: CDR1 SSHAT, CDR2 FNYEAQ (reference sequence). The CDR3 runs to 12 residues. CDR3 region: CASSLHYDEQYF. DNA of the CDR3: TGTGCTAGCAGCTTACACTACGATGAGCAGTACTTC.

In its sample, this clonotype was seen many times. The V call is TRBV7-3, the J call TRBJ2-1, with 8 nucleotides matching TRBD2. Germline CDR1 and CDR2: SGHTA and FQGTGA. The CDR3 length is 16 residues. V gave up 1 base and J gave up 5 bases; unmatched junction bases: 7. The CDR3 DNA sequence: TGTGCCAGCAGCTTAATGGGCGGGGGGTCTCACAATGAGCAGTTCTTC. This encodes CASSLMGGGSHNEQFF.

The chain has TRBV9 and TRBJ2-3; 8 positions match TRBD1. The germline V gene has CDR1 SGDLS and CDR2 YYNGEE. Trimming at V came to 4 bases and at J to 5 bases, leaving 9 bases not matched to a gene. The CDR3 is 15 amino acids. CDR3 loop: CASSFRQGLGDTQYF. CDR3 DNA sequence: TGTGCCAGCAGCTTTAGACAGGGGCTCGGAGATACGCAGTATTTT.

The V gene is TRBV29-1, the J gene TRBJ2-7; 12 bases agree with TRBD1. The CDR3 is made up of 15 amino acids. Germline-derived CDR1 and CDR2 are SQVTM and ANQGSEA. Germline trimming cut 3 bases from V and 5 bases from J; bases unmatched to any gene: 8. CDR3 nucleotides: TGCAGCGTTGATGCTACCGGGACAGGGGGCGACGAGCAGTACTTC. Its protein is CSVDATGTGGDEQYF.

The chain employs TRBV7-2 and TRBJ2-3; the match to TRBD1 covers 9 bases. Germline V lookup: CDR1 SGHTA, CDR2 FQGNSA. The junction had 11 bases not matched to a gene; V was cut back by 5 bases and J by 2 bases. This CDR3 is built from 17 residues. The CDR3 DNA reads TGTGCCAGCAGCCCCAGAAGGGACAGGGTCAACACAGATACGCAGTATTTT. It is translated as CASSPRRDRVNTDTQYF.

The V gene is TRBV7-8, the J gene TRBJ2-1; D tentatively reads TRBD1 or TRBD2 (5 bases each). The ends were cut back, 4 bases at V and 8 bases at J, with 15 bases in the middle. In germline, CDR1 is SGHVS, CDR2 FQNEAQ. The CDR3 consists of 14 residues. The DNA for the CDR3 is TGTGCCAGCAGCTCGTTTGGGACCAAGGATGAGCAGTTCTTC. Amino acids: CASSSFGTKDEQFF.

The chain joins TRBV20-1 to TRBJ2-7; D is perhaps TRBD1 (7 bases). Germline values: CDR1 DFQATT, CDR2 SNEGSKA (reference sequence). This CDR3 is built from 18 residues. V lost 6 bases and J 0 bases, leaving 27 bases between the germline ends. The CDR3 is CSAPGGGQYLLGSYEQYF. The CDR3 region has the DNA TGCAGTGCCCCAGGGGGAGGACAGTATCTGTTGGGCTCCTACGAGCAGTACTTC.

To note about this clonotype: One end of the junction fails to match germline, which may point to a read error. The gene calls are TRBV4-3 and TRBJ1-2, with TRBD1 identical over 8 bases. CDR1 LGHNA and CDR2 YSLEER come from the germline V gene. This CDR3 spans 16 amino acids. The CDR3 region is CASSQDIGTGYYDYTF. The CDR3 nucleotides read TGCGCCAGCAGCCAAGATATCGGGACAGGATACTATGACTACACCTTC.

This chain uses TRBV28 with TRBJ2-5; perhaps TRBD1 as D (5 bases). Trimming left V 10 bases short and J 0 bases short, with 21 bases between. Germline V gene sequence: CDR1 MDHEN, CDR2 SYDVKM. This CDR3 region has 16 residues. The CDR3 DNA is TGTGCCATCCAGGGCACCGACGCTTGGTACCAAGAGACCCAGTACTTC. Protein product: CAIQGTDAWYQETQYF.